This T cell receptor (beta chain) was retrieved from a study of T cell responses to AZD1222 COVID-19 vaccine. It was second doses at about 4 or about 12 weeks that were pooled. V was pared by 6 bases and J by 4 bases, with 5 bases of the junction left unmatched. This CDR3 contains 13 residues. The assay was immunoSEQ multiplex PCR, and TCRdb's table has in-frame clones only and misses some. The profile shows tens of thousands of clones, roughly 87% of them singletons. This clonotype originated in an adult who received the AZD1222 COVID-19 vaccine. This chain links TRBV12-3 or TRBV12-4 with TRBJ1-2, with 7 bases lining up with TRBD1. Sequencing was performed on peripheral blood, taken 28 days after the second AZD1222 dose. CDR3 nucleotide sequence: TGTGCCAGCAGGGGACAGTCTCGCTATGGCTACACCTTC. As protein: CASRGQSRYGYTF.